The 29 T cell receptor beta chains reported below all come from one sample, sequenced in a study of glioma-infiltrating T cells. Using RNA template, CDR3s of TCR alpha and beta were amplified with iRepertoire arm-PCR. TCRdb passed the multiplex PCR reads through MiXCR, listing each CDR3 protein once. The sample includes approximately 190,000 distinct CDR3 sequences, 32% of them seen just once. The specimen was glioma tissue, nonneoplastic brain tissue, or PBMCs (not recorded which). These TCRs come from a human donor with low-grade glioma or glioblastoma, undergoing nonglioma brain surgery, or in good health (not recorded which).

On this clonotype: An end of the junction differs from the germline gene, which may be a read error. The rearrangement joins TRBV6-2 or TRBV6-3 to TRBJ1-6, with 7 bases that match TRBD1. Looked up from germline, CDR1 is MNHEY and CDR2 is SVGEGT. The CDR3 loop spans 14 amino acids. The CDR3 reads CASSPDREGSPLDF. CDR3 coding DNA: TGTGCCAGCAGTCCAGACAGGGAGGGCTCACCCCTCGACTTT.

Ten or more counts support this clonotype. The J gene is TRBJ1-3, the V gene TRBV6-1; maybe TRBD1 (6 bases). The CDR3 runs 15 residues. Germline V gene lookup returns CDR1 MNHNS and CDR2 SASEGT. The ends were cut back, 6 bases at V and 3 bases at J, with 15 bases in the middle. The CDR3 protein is CASSPRGRSGNTIYF. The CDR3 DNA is TGTGCCAGCAGCCCGCGGGGGCGAAGTGGAAACACCATATATTTT.

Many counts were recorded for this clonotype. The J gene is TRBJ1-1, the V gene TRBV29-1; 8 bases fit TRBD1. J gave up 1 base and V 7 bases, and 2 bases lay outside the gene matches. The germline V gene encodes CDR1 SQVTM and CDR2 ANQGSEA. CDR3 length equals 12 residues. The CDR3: CSAGTGNTEAFF. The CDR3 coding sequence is TGCAGCGCAGGGACAGGGAACACTGAAGCTTTCTTT.

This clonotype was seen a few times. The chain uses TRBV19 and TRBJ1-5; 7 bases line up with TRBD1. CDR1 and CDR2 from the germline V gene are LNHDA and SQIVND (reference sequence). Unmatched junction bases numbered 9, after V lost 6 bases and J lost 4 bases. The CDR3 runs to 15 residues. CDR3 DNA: TGTGCCAGTAGGATCATACAGGGGAGGAATCAGCCCCAGCATTTT. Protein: CASRIIQGRNQPQHF.

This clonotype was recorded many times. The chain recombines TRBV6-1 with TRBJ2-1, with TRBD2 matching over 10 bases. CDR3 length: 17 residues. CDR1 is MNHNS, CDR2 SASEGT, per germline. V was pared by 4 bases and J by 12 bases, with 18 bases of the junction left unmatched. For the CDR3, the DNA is TGTGCCAGCAGTGGTCTGGGAGGTATAGCGGGAGGAGATGGGCAGTTCTTC. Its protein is CASSGLGGIAGGDGQFF.

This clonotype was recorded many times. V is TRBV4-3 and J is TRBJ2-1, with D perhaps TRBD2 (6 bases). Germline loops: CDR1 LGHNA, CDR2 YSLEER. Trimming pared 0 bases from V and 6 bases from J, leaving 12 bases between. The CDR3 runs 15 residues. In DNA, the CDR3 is TGCGCCAGCAGCCAAGATCGGAGGGAAGGCAATGAGCAGTTCTTC. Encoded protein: CASSQDRREGNEQFF.

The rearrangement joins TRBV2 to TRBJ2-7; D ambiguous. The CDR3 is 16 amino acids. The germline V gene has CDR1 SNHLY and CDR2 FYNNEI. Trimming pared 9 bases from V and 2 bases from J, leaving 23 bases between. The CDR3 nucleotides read TGTGCCAGAAGTCGCCTCCCCCGGGCCGAAACCTACGAGCAGTACTTC. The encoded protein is CARSRLPRAETYEQYF.

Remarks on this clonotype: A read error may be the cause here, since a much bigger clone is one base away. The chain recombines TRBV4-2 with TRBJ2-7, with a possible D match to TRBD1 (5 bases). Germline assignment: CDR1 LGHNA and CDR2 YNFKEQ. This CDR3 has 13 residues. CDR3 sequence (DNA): TGTGGCAGCAGCCGAGACTTAGGGGACGAGCAGTACTTC. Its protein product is CGSSRDLGDEQYF.

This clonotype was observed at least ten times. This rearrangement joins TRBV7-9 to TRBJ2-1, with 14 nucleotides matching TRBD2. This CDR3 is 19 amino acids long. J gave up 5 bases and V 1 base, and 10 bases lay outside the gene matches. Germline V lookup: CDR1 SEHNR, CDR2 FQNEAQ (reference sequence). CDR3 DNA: TGTGCCAGCAGCTTAGGACTAGCGGGAGGGGGCCTCTTAAACAATGAGCAGTTCTTC. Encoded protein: CASSLGLAGGGLLNNEQFF.

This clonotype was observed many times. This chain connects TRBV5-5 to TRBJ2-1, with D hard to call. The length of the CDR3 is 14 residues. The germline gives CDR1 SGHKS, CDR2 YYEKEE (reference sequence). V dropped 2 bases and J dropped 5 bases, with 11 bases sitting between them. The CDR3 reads CASSFVGSDNEQFF. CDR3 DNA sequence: TGTGCCAGCAGCTTCGTGGGGTCGGACAATGAGCAGTTCTTC. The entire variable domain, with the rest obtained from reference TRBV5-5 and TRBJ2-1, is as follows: DAGVTQSPTHLIKTRGQQVTLRCSPISGHKSVSWYQQVLGQGPQFIFQYYEKEERGRGNFPDRFSARQFPNYSSELNVNALLLGDSALYLCASSFVGSDNEQFFGPGTRLTVL.

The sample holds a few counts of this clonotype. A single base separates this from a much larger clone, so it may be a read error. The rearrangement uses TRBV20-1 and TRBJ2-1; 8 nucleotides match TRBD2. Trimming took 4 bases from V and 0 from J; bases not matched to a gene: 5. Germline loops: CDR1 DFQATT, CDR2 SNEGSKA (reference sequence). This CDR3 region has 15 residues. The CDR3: CSANSGKSSYNEQFF. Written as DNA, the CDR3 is TGCAGTGCTAATAGCGGGAAGAGCTCCTACAATGAGCAGTTCTTC.

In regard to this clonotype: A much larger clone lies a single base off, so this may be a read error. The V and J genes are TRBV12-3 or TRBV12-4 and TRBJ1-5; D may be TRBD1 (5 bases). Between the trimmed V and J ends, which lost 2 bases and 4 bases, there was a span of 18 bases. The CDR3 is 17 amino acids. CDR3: CASSLMSGQGANQPQHF. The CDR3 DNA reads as TGTGCCAGCAGTTTAATGTCAGGGCAAGGGGCAAATCAGCCCCAGCATTTT.

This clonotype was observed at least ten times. This chain's CDR3 is CATSRDFSQETQYF. CDR3 bases: TGTGCCACCAGCAGAGATTTCAGTCAAGAGACCCAGTACTTC. This chain joins TRBV15 and TRBJ2-5; no firm D call. V lost 0 bases, J lost 2 bases, and 7 bases lay in between. This CDR3 has 14 amino acids. Germline V gives CDR1 LNHNV, CDR2 YYDKDF (reference sequence). The full variable domain, with the rest looked up from reference TRBV15 and TRBJ2-5, is DAMVIQNPRYQVTQFGKPVTLSCSQTLNHNVMYWYQQKSSQAPKLLFHYYDKDFNNEADTPDNFQSRRPNTSFCFLDIRSPGLGDTAMYLCATSRDFSQETQYFGPGTRLLVL.

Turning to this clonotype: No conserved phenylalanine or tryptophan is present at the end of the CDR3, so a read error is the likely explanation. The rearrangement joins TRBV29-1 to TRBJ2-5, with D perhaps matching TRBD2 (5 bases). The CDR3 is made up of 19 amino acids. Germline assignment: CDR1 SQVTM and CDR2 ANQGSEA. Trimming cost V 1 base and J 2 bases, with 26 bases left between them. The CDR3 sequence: CSVEGRLFTGRTGQETQYL. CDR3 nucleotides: TGCAGCGTTGAAGGGAGACTCTTCACGGGCAGGACGGGGCAAGAGACCCAGTACTTA.

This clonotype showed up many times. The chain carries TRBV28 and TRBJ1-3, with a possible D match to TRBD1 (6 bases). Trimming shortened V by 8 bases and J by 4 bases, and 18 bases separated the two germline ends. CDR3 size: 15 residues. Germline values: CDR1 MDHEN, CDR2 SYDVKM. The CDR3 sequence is CASDARQGIGNTIYF. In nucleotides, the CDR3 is TGTGCCAGCGACGCCCGGCAGGGGATAGGAAACACCATATATTTT.

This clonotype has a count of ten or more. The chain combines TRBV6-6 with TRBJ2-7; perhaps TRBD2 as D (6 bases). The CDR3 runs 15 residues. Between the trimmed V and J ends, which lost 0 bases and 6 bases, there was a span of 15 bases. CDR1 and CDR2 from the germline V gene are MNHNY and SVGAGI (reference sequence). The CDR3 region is CASSYSRSGTVEQYF. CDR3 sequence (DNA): TGTGCCAGCAGTTACTCGCGAAGTGGGACTGTCGAGCAGTACTTC.

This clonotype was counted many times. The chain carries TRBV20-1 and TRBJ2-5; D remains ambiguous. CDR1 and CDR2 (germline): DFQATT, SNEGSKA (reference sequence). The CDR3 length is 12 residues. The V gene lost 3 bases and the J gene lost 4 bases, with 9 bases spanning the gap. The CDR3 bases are TGCAGTGCTAGGAGGTCAGGAGAGACCCAGTACTTC. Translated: CSARRSGETQYF.

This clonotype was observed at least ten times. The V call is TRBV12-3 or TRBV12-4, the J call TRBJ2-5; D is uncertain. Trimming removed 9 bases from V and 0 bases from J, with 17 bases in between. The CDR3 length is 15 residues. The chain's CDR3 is CASMLSGMYQETQYF. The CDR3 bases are TGTGCCAGTATGCTGTCTGGGATGTACCAAGAGACCCAGTACTTC.

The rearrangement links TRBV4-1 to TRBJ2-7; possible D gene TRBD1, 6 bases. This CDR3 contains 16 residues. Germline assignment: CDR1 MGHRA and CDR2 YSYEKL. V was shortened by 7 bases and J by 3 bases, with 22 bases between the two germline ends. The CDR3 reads CASIALPYRAHYEQYF. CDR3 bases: TGCGCCAGCATCGCCCTCCCGTACAGGGCACACTACGAGCAGTACTTC.

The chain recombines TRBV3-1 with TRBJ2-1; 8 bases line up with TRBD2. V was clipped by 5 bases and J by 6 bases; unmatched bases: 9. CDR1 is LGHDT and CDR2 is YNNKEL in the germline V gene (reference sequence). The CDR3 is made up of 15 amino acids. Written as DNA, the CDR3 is TGTGCCAGCAGCTTGACTAGCGAGTCGAGCAATGAGCAGTTCTTC. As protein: CASSLTSESSNEQFF.

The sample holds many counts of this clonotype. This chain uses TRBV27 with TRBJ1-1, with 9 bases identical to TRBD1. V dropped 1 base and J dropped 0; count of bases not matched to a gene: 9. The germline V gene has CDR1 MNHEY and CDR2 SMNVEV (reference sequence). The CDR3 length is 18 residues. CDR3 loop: CASSLFVGQGPMNTEAFF. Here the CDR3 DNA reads TGTGCCAGCAGTTTATTCGTGGGACAGGGACCCATGAACACTGAAGCTTTCTTT.

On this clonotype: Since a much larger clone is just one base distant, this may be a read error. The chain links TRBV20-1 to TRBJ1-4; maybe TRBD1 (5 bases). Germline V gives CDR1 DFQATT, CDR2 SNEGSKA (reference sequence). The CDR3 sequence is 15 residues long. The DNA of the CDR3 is TGCAGTGCTAGAGATTTGAGGGGCAGTTCGGAAAAAATGTTTTTT. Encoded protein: CSARDLRGSSEKMFF.

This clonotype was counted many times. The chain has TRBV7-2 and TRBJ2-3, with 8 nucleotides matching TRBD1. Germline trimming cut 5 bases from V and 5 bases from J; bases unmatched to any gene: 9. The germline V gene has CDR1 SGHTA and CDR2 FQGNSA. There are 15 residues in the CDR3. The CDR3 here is CASSPSGQGQDTQYF. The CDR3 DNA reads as TGTGCCAGCAGCCCAAGCGGACAGGGACAAGATACGCAGTATTTT.

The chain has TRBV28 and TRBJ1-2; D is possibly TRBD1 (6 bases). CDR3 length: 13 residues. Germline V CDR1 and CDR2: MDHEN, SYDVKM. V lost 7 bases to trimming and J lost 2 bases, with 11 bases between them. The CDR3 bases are TGTGCCAGCATGGGACATGGGAACTATGGCTACACCTTC. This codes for CASMGHGNYGYTF.

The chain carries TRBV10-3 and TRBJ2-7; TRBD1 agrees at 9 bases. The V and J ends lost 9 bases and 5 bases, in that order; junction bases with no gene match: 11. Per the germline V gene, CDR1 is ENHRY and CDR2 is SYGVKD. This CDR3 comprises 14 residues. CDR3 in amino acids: CAMSTDRGSDEQYF. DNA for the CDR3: TGTGCCATGAGTACCGACAGGGGGTCGGACGAGCAGTACTTC.

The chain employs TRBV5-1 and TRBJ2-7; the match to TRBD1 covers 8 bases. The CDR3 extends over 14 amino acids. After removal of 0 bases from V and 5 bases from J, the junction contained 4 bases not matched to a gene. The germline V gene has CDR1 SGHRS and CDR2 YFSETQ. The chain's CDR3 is CASSLEQGQDEQYF. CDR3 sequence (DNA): TGCGCCAGCAGCTTGGAACAGGGACAGGACGAGCAGTACTTC.

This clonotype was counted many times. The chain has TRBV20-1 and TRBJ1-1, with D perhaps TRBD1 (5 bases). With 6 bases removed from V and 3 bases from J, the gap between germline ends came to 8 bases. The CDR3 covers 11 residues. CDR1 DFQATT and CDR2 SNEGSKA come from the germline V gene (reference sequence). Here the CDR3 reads CSAGTYTEAFF. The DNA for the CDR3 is TGCAGTGCCGGGACTTACACTGAAGCTTTCTTT.

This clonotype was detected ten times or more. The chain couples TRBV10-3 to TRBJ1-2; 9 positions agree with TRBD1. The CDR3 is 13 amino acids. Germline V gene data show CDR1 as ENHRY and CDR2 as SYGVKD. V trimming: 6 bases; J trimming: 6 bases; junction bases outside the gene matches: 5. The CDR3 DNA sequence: TGTGCCATCAGAGACAGGGGGGACAATGGCTACACCTTC. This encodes CAIRDRGDNGYTF.

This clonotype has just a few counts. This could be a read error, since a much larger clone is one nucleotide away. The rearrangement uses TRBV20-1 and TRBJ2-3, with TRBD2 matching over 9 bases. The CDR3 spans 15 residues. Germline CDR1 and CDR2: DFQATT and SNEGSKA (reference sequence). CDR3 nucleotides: TGCAGTGTTTTACCCGGGACTAGCAGCGCAGATACGAAGTATTTT. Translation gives CSVLPGTSSADTKYF.